This T cell receptor (beta chain) was captured in a study of cytomegalovirus exposure and HLA in healthy donors (dated by TCRdb to about 2017). Background on the whole study: An earlier analysis of under 600 of the donors reported about 250 Gb of sequence data and 100 million to 130 million unique TCR beta sequences from roughly 180 million T cells. The study combined high-throughput TCR immunosequencing, statistical association of individual TCRs with disease status, and machine learning to predict cytomegalovirus infection status. The study aimed to test whether cataloging public T cell receptors could reveal signatures of past pathogen exposure. Donor age, sex, ethnicity and CMV serostatus were compiled together with the repertoire data. Besides the first cohort of 666 subjects, a separate validation cohort made up of 95 to 150 different subjects was used. An early release that covered about 600 HLA-typed donors contained approximately 300 gigabases of sequencing data and about 93 million unique TCR sequences. All discovery cohort repertoires had been generated using a single sequencing platform. A later analysis re-examined previously published TCR beta repertoires from 500 to 700 donors and added high-resolution HLA genotyping to investigate patterns of TCR occurrence. Typing coverage differed by locus: A, B, C, DRB1 and DQB1 were typed in about 629-640 donors, DQA1 in about 560, DPA1 in roughly 590, and DPB1 in around 440. HLA typing included class I and class II loci at four-digit resolution. A later genetic analysis used genome-wide SNP genotypes for 398 of the 666 donors, treating that subset as a discovery cohort. Among 398 genotyped donors of the cohort, an average of around 240,000 unique TCR beta nucleotide sequences were sequenced per donor, roughly a sixth of them non-productive. In an earlier analysis of more than 550 of the donors, high-throughput TCR beta sequencing was used to judge whether each TCR beta V gene segment behaved as functional or pseudogenic. Of the approximately 400 genotyped donors, more than 75% were placed in the genetic ancestry cluster associated with self-reported Caucasian donors. Roughly 5 DR-DQ haplotypes were handled as single units for association and clustering, since linkage in the cohort was strong. Rather than drawing on any new phenotypic data, the later analysis identified candidate immune exposures from TCR beta sequences and the way those sequences occurred across donors. The study used immunosequencing to profile the T cell repertoires of several hundred subjects and linked those repertoires to cytomegalovirus serostatus.

The protocol used for the library was the immunoSEQ multiplex PCR assay. The multiplex PCR relied on a mix of 60 forward primers for TCR Vbeta segments and 13 reverse primers for TCR Jbeta segments. A multiplex PCR assay on genomic DNA amplified the CDR3 region of rearranged TCR beta genes. Amplified TCR beta libraries were sequenced as 87-base-pair reads on the Illumina HiSeq System. Turning to the authors' computational methods: In a later analysis, tens of millions of unique TCR beta chains were counted across the 500 to 850 repertoires, and roughly 11 million of these chains were shared by at least two donors. A nearest-neighbor algorithm error-corrected the raw reads and collapsed the reads into unique sequences, merging closely related sequences to remove PCR and sequencing errors. V, D and J gene segments were assigned by aligning CDR3 sequences to IMGT reference sequences. For a sequence to be retained, a match of at least six nucleotides was required to both a V gene segment and a J gene segment. A rearrangement counted as productive if the CDR3 had no stop codons and remained in frame with V and J, and every other rearrangement counted as non-productive. Following IMGT convention, CDR3 was defined as the stretch from the second conserved V-encoded cysteine to the conserved J-encoded phenylalanine. The earlier analysis of some 580 of the donors excluded any sequence lacking an unambiguous match to a single V gene segment. In an earlier analysis of a few hundred of the donors, V segments were called functional above 56.7% productive rearrangements and were called segregating when the between-donor standard deviation exceeded 5%. A statistical classification framework was developed to diagnose cytomegalovirus status using the catalog of TCR beta chain sequences. V and J gene assignment, in a later analysis, came from comparing TCR nucleotide sequences with IMGT/GENE-DB human TR gene sequences. In a later analysis, CDR3 sequences and most-parsimonious VDJ recombination scenarios were assigned using the TCRdist pipeline. In a later analysis, every TCR beta chain was defined by the combination of its CDR3 amino acid sequence and its V-gene family, and reads without a unique V-gene family were dropped. In a later analysis, fewer than 650 highly shared, low-generation-probability nucleotide sequences were removed to address suspected cross-contamination and a sequencing artifact. A later analysis calculated a clonal expansion index for each public chain from normalized within-repertoire ranks of inferred template counts. Generation probabilities in a later analysis came from a VDJ recombination model fitted to out-of-frame rearrangements, and those results were checked against IGoR. Hypergeometric tests were used in a later analysis to score TCR-TCR, TCR-HLA and TCR-CMV co-occurrence, with a repertoire-size bias correction applied to the TCR pairs. To estimate false discovery rates, a later analysis permuted the HLA or CMV assignments 20 times. In a later analysis, co-occurring TCRs were grouped using DBSCAN, and TCRdist sequence similarity was added for clustering within HLA-allele-positive subsets. Co-occurrence clustering excluded repertoires with fewer than 30,000 or more than 120,000 public chains, plus five with anomalous nucleotide sharing. Here the immuneACCESS table is served through TCRdb, limited to in-frame sequences with V and J called. Missing clones are a known gap in these copies; in checked studies unresolved V genes cover under half, and the rest lacks a known reason. The D gene and trimming were derived from the DNA, and the V and J assignments and clone size from that table. The sample table on file contains some 42,000 clones. Clones ranked in the top ten supply 1% to 1.5% of the sample.

Remarks on this clone: It lacks a known antigen.

Inclusive of the bounding cysteine and phenylalanine, the CDR3 is 17 residues long. Just the 51-base CDR3 DNA is kept, in frame starting at base 1. The junction shows trimming of 5 bases on V and 3 bases on J, and the gene matches do not reach 7 bases of it. From a lookup of the germline V gene, CDR1 and CDR2 are SGHVS and FNYEAQ. The cohort was made up of approximately 670 healthy bone marrow donors. At the time of sampling, all cohort members were nominally healthy, though unrecorded immune exposures were likely present. The donor was CMV seronegative and belonged to the group of 350 or so seronegative cohort members. A peripheral blood sample was provided by each donor, and peripheral blood mononuclear cells were used for TCR beta sequencing. Genomic DNA extraction from the blood cell samples was performed with the Qiagen DNeasy Blood Extraction Kit. Beyond this particular receptor, the publication reports: Because counts were too low, some 17 rarely observed V segments, including chromosome 9 orphons, were excluded from the earlier analysis of roughly 580 of the donors. In this cohort, only TCR beta chains were sequenced, and detectable features were limited by the absence of alpha or paired-chain data. The study listed approximately 150 TCR beta chains as associated with cytomegalovirus. Strong co-occurrence of HLA alleles, especially DR and DQ, made assigning TCR associations to individual alleles difficult. A later analysis associated about 17,000 TCR beta sequences with specific HLA alleles at a false discovery rate of 0.05. In vitro tests confirmed that a few of the cytomegalovirus-associated TCR beta chains recognize cytomegalovirus antigens. Correlated functional status among segregating V segments might reflect linkage disequilibrium, but an unknown experimental factor could not be ruled out. According to the authors, the approach could potentially be generalized to other disease states and immunological phenotypes. An earlier analysis of roughly 570 of the donors showed that most TCR beta V segments appeared in productive rearrangements either about 87% or about 30% of the time, which broadly matched IMGT annotations. Most CMV-associated TCR beta chains appeared to be HLA-restricted in a later analysis, and the HLA associations seemed to be driven largely by CMV exposure. Because the 87-base-pair reads could not distinguish some IMGT-functional V segments, including TRBV6-2 and TRBV6-3, those segments were excluded. Immune exposure information for the cohort was limited to CMV serostatus. A further reported finding was that TCR beta sequences accurately predicted the HLA-A and HLA-B alleles for most subjects in the first cohort. Most TCR sequences were seen in very few donors, while some public TCRs were found in many individuals. According to a later genetic analysis, donors in an Asian-associated ancestry cluster had fewer N-insertions in productive TCRs than the approximately 700-donor mean. Sequencing depth was assumed to be roughly uniform across donors in the presence/absence analyses, though that assumption may not hold. In a later analysis, HLA-associated TCR beta chains showed more clonal expansion and lower generation probabilities than non-associated chains that were equally common. A cluster of highly shared sequence variants was judged likely to be a technical artifact of the sequencing pipeline. According to a later analysis, parvovirus B19, influenza, CMV and Epstein-Barr virus appeared linked to several top co-occurrence clusters. V-gene and J-gene trimming of TCR beta chains was associated with a missense DCLRE1C variant in a later genetic analysis, and the association was replicated in an independent cohort. The classifier was reported to diagnose cytomegalovirus status with high specificity and sensitivity in both the original and validation cohorts. A later analysis found that TCR association rates varied across HLA loci, with DRB1 alleles showing the most associated TCRs and HLA-C alleles the fewest. HLA typing was unavailable for some donors at each locus, so association tests used only the typed subset.

The sequence derives from a man younger than 45 in good health and CMV-seronegative. The chain is made from TRBV7-6 and TRBJ2-3, and TRBD2 matches 14 of the central bases. Specimen: PBMCs. The CDR3: CASSGRLAGGLTDTQYF. In nucleotides, the sequence is TGTGCCAGCAGCGGGCGACTAGCGGGAGGGTTAACAGATACGCAGTATTTT. Outside the CDR3, residues come from the reference TRBV7-6 and TRBJ2-3 proteins, so the full variable domain is: GAGVSQSPRYKVTKRGQDVALRCDPISGHVSLYWYRQALGQGPEFLTYFNYEAQQDKSGLPNDRFSAERPEGSISTLTIQRTEQRDSAMYRCASSGRLAGGLTDTQYFGPGTRLTVL.